Each of the 27 T cell receptor beta chains below was sequenced from the same sample in a study of cytomegalovirus exposure and HLA in healthy donors. The primer mix had 60 Vbeta and 13 Jbeta primers. Clones were read by immunoSEQ multiplex PCR, and TCRdb kept only the in-frame ones, dropping some. The sample holds approximately 150,000 clones, around 72% seen once. The sequenced sample was PBMCs. Receptor source: a man between 40 and 49 years old in good health and CMV-seronegative.

This clone was detected only once. The chain couples TRBV2 to TRBJ1-4; 7 positions match TRBD1. The CDR3 is 13 amino acids. CDR1 is SNHLY, CDR2 FYNNEI, per germline. V gave up 6 bases and J gave up 8 bases; unmatched junction bases: 6. The CDR3 spells CASSPTGEEKLFF. The CDR3 DNA reads TGTGCCAGCAGCCCTACAGGGGAAGAAAAACTGTTTTTT.

The chain has TRBV2 and TRBJ2-5; 7 nucleotides agree with TRBD2. V trimming: 9 bases; J trimming: 0 bases; junction bases outside the gene matches: 4. In germline, CDR1 is SNHLY, CDR2 FYNNEI. There are 13 residues in the CDR3. The CDR3 loop reads CARGAGNQETQYF. In nucleotides, the CDR3 is TGTGCCAGGGGAGCGGGGAACCAAGAGACCCAGTACTTC.

The chain couples TRBV7-8 to TRBJ1-2; possible D gene TRBD1, 6 bases. The CDR3 loop spans 14 amino acids. Trimming shortened V by 6 bases and J by 6 bases, and 17 bases separated the two germline ends. The germline V gene has CDR1 SGHVS and CDR2 FQNEAQ. DNA for the CDR3: TGTGCCAGCAGGCCCGCAGGGGTCGAAAATGGCTACACCTTC. It specifies CASRPAGVENGYTF.

This clone has only one observation. The chain uses TRBV2 and TRBJ1-1; 9 bases align to TRBD1. CDR3 length equals 14 residues. The germline CDR1 and CDR2 sequences are SNHLY and FYNNEI. The trim removed 7 bases at V and 4 bases at J, leaving 7 bases unmatched. DNA for the CDR3: TGTGCCAGCACCAGGACAGGGGTGGGCACTGAAGCTTTCTTT. It codes for CASTRTGVGTEAFF. Full variable domain (rest looked up from reference TRBV2 and TRBJ1-1): EPEVTQTPSHQVTQMGQEVILRCVPISNHLYFYWYRQILGQKVEFLVSFYNNEISEKSEIFDDQFSVERPDGSNFTLKIRSTKLEDSAMYFCASTRTGVGTEAFFGQGTRLTVV.

V usage is TRBV18 and J usage is TRBJ1-1; TRBD1 is a possible D gene (5 bases). This CDR3 is 15 amino acids long. CDR1 and CDR2 from the germline V gene are KGHSH and LQKENI. The V gene lost 2 bases and the J gene lost 4 bases, with 14 bases spanning the gap. This chain's CDR3 is CASSPVQVSGTEAFF. The CDR3 bases are TGTGCCAGCTCACCAGTACAGGTTTCGGGCACTGAAGCTTTCTTT.

This clone was detected only a few times. The chain links TRBV5-4 to TRBJ2-2; D is possibly TRBD2 (6 bases). CDR1 SGHNT and CDR2 YYREEE come from the germline V gene (reference sequence). The V and J ends lost 4 bases and 0 bases respectively, with 16 bases between them. This CDR3 region has 17 residues. The CDR3 spells CASSPGWRGANTGELFF. CDR3 nucleotides: TGTGCCAGCAGCCCGGGGTGGAGGGGAGCGAACACCGGGGAGCTGTTTTTT.

This rearrangement joins TRBV2 to TRBJ2-7; 10 positions match TRBD2. The germline V gene has CDR1 SNHLY and CDR2 FYNNEI. V trimming: 4 bases; J trimming: 4 bases; junction bases outside the gene matches: 7. CDR3 length: 15 residues. CDR3 nucleotides: TGTGCCAGCAGTGCATTGAGCGGGAGGGGATACGAGCAGTACTTC. It translates to CASSALSGRGYEQYF.

The sample holds a few counts of this clone. The chain links TRBV15 to TRBJ2-7, with 8 positions matching TRBD1. Germline V lookup: CDR1 LNHNV, CDR2 YYDKDF (reference sequence). The CDR3 covers 15 residues. V shed 3 bases, J shed 5 bases, and the junction held 9 bases outside the gene matches. CDR3 amino acids: CATSSPGTGRDEQYF. CDR3 nucleotides: TGTGCCACCAGCAGCCCCGGGACAGGTAGGGACGAGCAGTACTTC.

V gene TRBV5-6 combines with J gene TRBJ2-5, with D tentatively TRBD2 (7 bases). This CDR3 is built from 16 residues. Germline V lookup: CDR1 SGHDT, CDR2 YYEEEE. V was shortened by 5 bases and J by 3 bases, with 20 bases between the two germline ends. In DNA, the CDR3 is TGTGCCAGCAGTCCCCTTGGGGGCGGGAGAAAAGAGACCCAGTACTTC. Residues: CASSPLGGGRKETQYF.

This clone was seen once. V and J are TRBV7-9 and TRBJ2-7; tentatively, D is TRBD1 (5 bases). Germline V lookup: CDR1 SEHNR, CDR2 FQNEAQ (reference sequence). The CDR3 has 15 residues. V was pared by 5 bases and J by 5 bases, with 19 bases between. CDR3 DNA: TGTGCCAGCAGCGCGGCGTGGCGACAGTTCAACGAGCAGTACTTC. Its protein product is CASSAAWRQFNEQYF.

The chain links TRBV2 to TRBJ2-1, with 12 bases matching TRBD2. Germline trimming cut 6 bases from V and 8 bases from J; bases unmatched to any gene: 8. The germline V gene has CDR1 SNHLY and CDR2 FYNNEI. CDR3 length: 15 amino acids. The CDR3 sequence is CASSTSGGRVDEQFF. For the CDR3, the DNA is TGTGCCAGCAGCACTAGCGGGGGGAGGGTCGATGAGCAGTTCTTC.

V gene TRBV11-3 combines with J gene TRBJ2-7, with D possibly being TRBD1 (7 bases). The CDR3 extends over 15 amino acids. V was pared by 3 bases and J by 1 base, with 13 bases between. The germline gives CDR1 SGHNT, CDR2 YENEEA. The CDR3 region is CASSLGGDSSYEQYF. CDR3 nucleotide sequence: TGTGCCAGCAGCTTGGGCGGGGACAGTTCCTACGAGCAGTACTTC. The full variable domain, with the rest looked up from reference TRBV11-3 and TRBJ2-7, is EAGVVQSPRYKIIEKKQPVAFWCNPISGHNTLYWYLQNLGQGPELLIRYENEEAVDDSQLPKDRFSAERLKGVDSTLKIQPAELGDSAVYLCASSLGGDSSYEQYFGPGTRLTVT.

Concerning this clone itself: One end of the junction is discordant with germline, which a read error may explain. The chain links TRBV28 to TRBJ1-5; 8 bases line up with TRBD1. Germline V gives CDR1 MDHEN, CDR2 SYDVKM. The CDR3 sequence is 15 residues long. The CDR3 loop reads CASSLGQVSNQPQNF. CDR3 sequence (DNA): TGTGCCAGCAGTTTGGGACAGGTTAGCAATCAGCCCCAGAATTTT. The variable domain in full, with the rest retrieved from reference TRBV28 and TRBJ1-5, is DVKVTQSSRYLVKRTGEKVFLECVQDMDHENMFWYRQDPGLGLRLIYFSYDVKMKEKGDIPEGYSVSREKKERFSLILESASTNQTSMYLCASSLGQVSNQPQNFGDGTRLSIL.

The chain has TRBV6-5 and TRBJ1-4; D remains ambiguous. V was pared by 1 base and J by 7 bases, with 7 bases between. Germline V lookup: CDR1 MNHEY, CDR2 SVGAGI. This CDR3 is built from 13 residues. The CDR3 sequence is CASSYWSGEKLFF. In DNA, the CDR3 is TGTGCCAGCAGTTACTGGTCGGGTGAAAAACTGTTTTTT.

This clone was observed a single time. The chain combines TRBV11-2 with TRBJ2-3; 9 bases line up with TRBD1. CDR1 is SGHAT, CDR2 FQNNGV, per germline. The CDR3 extends over 15 amino acids. V gave up 2 bases and J gave up 2 bases; unmatched junction bases: 2. CDR3 nucleotide sequence: TGTGCCAGCAGCTTAACAGGGGGCGTCACAGATACGCAGTATTTT. This codes for CASSLTGGVTDTQYF.

This clone was found a few times. The chain is built from TRBV7-2 and TRBJ1-1; possibly TRBD1 for D (5 bases). The CDR3 has 15 amino acids. V lost 3 bases and J 5 bases, leaving 16 bases between the germline ends. Germline CDR1 SGHTA, CDR2 FQGNSA. The CDR3 DNA reads as TGTGCCAGCAGCTTCGTCCATGGGGCTGGGACTGAAGCTTTCTTT. Translation: CASSFVHGAGTEAFF.

J is TRBJ2-5 and V is TRBV5-4; D possibly corresponds to TRBD1 (5 bases). TRBJ2-7 matches the DNA end more closely, so the J call is doubtful. The CDR3 runs 17 residues. Germline assignment: CDR1 SGHNT and CDR2 YYREEE (reference sequence). CDR3 coding DNA: TGTGCCAGCAGCTTGGGTTCGACAGTGTCCTTTCCCTACGAGCAGTACTTC. As protein: CASSLGSTVSFPYEQYF.

The V call is TRBV10-3, the J call TRBJ2-2, with D unresolved. The germline gives CDR1 ENHRY, CDR2 SYGVKD. Trimming took off 2 bases at V and 6 bases at J, with 10 bases between the two ends. CDR3 length: 14 amino acids. The CDR3 DNA reads as TGTGCCATCAGTGAGCGTCTAGTGGCCGGGGAGCTGTTTTTT. Its translation: CAISERLVAGELFF.

This chain links TRBV18 with TRBJ2-5; D might be TRBD2 (6 bases). CDR1 KGHSH and CDR2 LQKENI come from the germline V gene. V was pared by 3 bases and J by 7 bases, with 9 bases between. The CDR3 loop spans 12 amino acids. The chain's CDR3 is CASSPDYWTQYF. CDR3 in DNA: TGTGCCAGCTCACCGGACTACTGGACCCAGTACTTC.

V gene TRBV6-5 combines with J gene TRBJ1-3; the D gene is possibly TRBD1 (5 bases). The CDR3 runs 14 residues. Trimming shortened V by 5 bases and J by 1 base, and 9 bases separated the two germline ends. Germline V gives CDR1 MNHEY, CDR2 SVGAGI. CDR3 in DNA: TGTGCCAGCAGTAAGAGACAGTCTGGAAACACCATATATTTT. Translating gives CASSKRQSGNTIYF.

As to this clone: The sample holds other DNA sequences that translate to the same CDR3. The CDR3 is CASSLGLNYGYTF. CDR3 bases: TGTGCCAGCAGCTTAGGTCTAAACTATGGCTACACCTTC. V and J are TRBV7-9 and TRBJ1-2; D uncertain. The CDR3 runs 13 residues. V lost 1 base, J lost 2 bases, and 5 bases lay in between. Germline V gives CDR1 SEHNR, CDR2 FQNEAQ (reference sequence).

This chain links TRBV10-3 with TRBJ2-3; TRBD1 agrees at 8 bases. Germline loops: CDR1 ENHRY, CDR2 SYGVKD. The junction had 7 bases not matched to a gene; V was cut back by 7 bases and J by 4 bases. The length of the CDR3 is 14 residues. In nucleotides, the CDR3 is TGTGCCATCACCGCGGGACAGGACGCAGATACGCAGTATTTT. Translation gives CAITAGQDADTQYF.

The genes are TRBV7-2 and TRBJ1-4, with D perhaps matching TRBD1 (5 bases). V was shortened by 5 bases and J by 7 bases, with 17 bases between the two germline ends. The CDR3 sequence is 15 residues long. Germline V lookup: CDR1 SGHTA, CDR2 FQGNSA. The CDR3 DNA follows: TGTGCCAGCAGCCGCCGGGGAGGGGTTGCTGAAAAACTGTTTTTT. This gives the protein CASSRRGGVAEKLFF. Full variable domain (rest looked up from reference TRBV7-2 and TRBJ1-4): GAGVSQSPSNKVTEKGKDVELRCDPISGHTALYWYRQSLGQGLEFLIYFQGNSAPDKSGLPSDRFSAERTGGSVSTLTIQRTQQEDSAVYLCASSRRGGVAEKLFFGSGTQLSVL.

The chain combines TRBV9 with TRBJ1-4; tentative D call: TRBD1 (5 bases). The V and J ends lost 3 bases and 3 bases respectively, with 12 bases between them. The CDR3 has 15 amino acids. Germline values: CDR1 SGDLS, CDR2 YYNGEE. The CDR3 loop reads CASSGSGLSNEKLFF. For the CDR3, the DNA is TGTGCCAGCAGCGGGTCGGGACTTTCTAATGAAAAACTGTTTTTT.

This chain connects TRBV19 to TRBJ1-1; unclear D gene. This CDR3 has 14 residues. The V and J ends lost 5 bases and 1 base respectively, with 11 bases between them. Per the germline V gene, CDR1 is LNHDA and CDR2 is SQIVND (reference sequence). CDR3 DNA sequence: TGTGCCAGTAGTCTCTCCAACGGGAACACTGAAGCTTTCTTT. Protein: CASSLSNGNTEAFF.

The rearrangement links TRBV10-3 to TRBJ2-7; D perhaps matches TRBD1 (6 bases). The CDR3 extends over 13 amino acids. V was pared by 10 bases and J by 0 bases, with 13 bases between. Germline CDR1 reads ENHRY; CDR2 reads SYGVKD. The chain's CDR3 is CATVPGHSYEQYF. CDR3 nucleotide sequence: TGTGCCACCGTCCCGGGACACTCCTACGAGCAGTACTTC.

The genes are TRBV21-1 and TRBJ1-5. TRBV21-1 is a documented pseudogene. CDR3 length: 17 residues. CDR3 sequence (DNA): TGTGCCAGCAGCAAAGTTATGTCGGCCCGCGAGGTCCAGCCCCAGCATTTT. Protein product: CASSKVMSAREVQPQHF.